This TCR beta chain is drawn from a study of T cell repertoires in cytomegalovirus infection. Study-wide context: Public TCR beta signatures marked donors with CMV infection and the matching HLA. Points from the study as a whole: Ex vivo responses were dominated by HLA-C-restricted CMV-specific TCR beta clonotypes. CMV carriers having the relevant HLA were flagged by cumulative public TCR beta family frequency.

This clonotype was seen only a few times. As yet, its antigen is unknown. The V and J ends lost 1 base and 5 bases respectively, with 11 bases between them. Per germline, CDR1 LNHDA and CDR2 SQIVND (reference sequence). This CDR3 comprises 14 residues. TCRdb re-analysed the reads in MiXCR, keeping a single row per CDR3 protein. The sample carries 400,000 or so distinct CDR3 sequences, 30% to 40% recorded once. Sequencing used PBMCs. The genes are TRBV19 and TRBJ1-2; D remains ambiguous. The TCR sequence derives from a human donor in good health (CMV status not recorded). Some clones in this sample may be carry-over from other donors' samples. The CDR3 nucleotides are TGTGCCAGTAGTATAGGAACGGAACCTTATGGCTACACCTTC. Residues: CASSIGTEPYGYTF. Full variable domain (remainder filled in from reference TRBV19 and TRBJ1-2): DGGITQSPKYLFRKEGQNVTLSCEQNLNHDAMYWYRQDPGQGLRLIYYSQIVNDFQKGDIAEGYSVSREKKESFPLTVTSAQKNPTAFYLCASSIGTEPYGYTFGSGTRLTVV.